These 5 T cell receptor beta chains came from one sample sequenced in a study of regulatory T cells in long-lasting Graves disease. Relying on iRepertoire HTBI primers and Arm-PCR of CDR3 regions, the team built TCR beta libraries. TCRdb processed the multiplex PCR reads anew with MiXCR; each CDR3 protein has one entry. The top ten clones hold roughly 7% of a sample with about 470,000 distinct CDR3 sequences, roughly 21% of them seen once. As for time point: persistent/refractory GD, antithyroid drugs over 5 years with positive TRAb. Making the TCR library involved RNA that had been extracted from PBMCs. Sequencing used peripheral blood mononuclear cells (PBMCs), obtained when the disease was refractory, from a patient treated with antithyroid drugs. The receptors originated from a female donor with Graves disease.

This clonotype has at least ten counts. This chain links TRBV28 with TRBJ1-3, with D possibly being TRBD1 (5 bases). Trimming shortened V by 3 bases and J by 4 bases, and 10 bases separated the two germline ends. Germline CDR1 MDHEN, CDR2 SYDVKM. This CDR3 has 14 amino acids. The CDR3 sequence is CASSFRGLGNTIYF. CDR3 sequence (DNA): TGTGCCAGCAGTTTCCGGGGCTTAGGAAACACCATATATTTT.

This clonotype came up a few times. A read error may be the cause here, since a much bigger clone is one base away. No conserved phenylalanine or tryptophan ends this CDR3, so it is likely a read error. The J gene is TRBJ2-7, the V gene TRBV12-3 or TRBV12-4; 7 positions match TRBD1. The CDR3 loop spans 15 amino acids. With V trimmed by 2 bases and J by 5 bases, 9 bases remained unmatched. The CDR3 DNA follows: TGTGCCAGCAGTTTATCGTGGACAGGCCACCACGAGCAGTACTTA. It specifies CASSLSWTGHHEQYL.

This clonotype appeared a few times. V usage is TRBV7-6 and J usage is TRBJ2-7, with a weak D call TRBD2 (7 bases). CDR3 length equals 13 residues. Germline V CDR1 and CDR2: SGHVS, FNYEAQ. The V end was cut by 5 bases, the J end by 6 bases, with 14 bases between. CDR3 nucleotides: TGTGCCAGCAGCCTAGGGGGGGGCTCCGAGCAGTACTTC. It specifies CASSLGGGSEQYF.

Only a few counts were recorded for this clonotype. The chain couples TRBV6-1 to TRBJ1-4; 8 bases line up with TRBD1. The trim removed 5 bases at V and 8 bases at J, leaving 10 bases unmatched. CDR3 length: 15 residues. Germline V lookup: CDR1 MNHNS, CDR2 SASEGT. The CDR3 DNA follows: TGTGCCAGCAGTACCGGACAGGGCGAGGGAGAAAAACTGTTTTTT. It codes for CASSTGQGEGEKLFF.

This chain connects TRBV6-2 or TRBV6-3 to TRBJ2-7, with 13 bases fitting TRBD2. Germline V CDR1 and CDR2: MNHEY, SVGEGT. The CDR3 is 17 residues long. With V trimmed by 7 bases and J by 2 bases, 11 bases remained unmatched. CDR3 amino acids: CASTGLAGAGDTYEQYF. The CDR3 nucleotides are TGTGCCAGCACCGGACTAGCGGGAGCGGGGGATACCTACGAGCAGTACTTC.